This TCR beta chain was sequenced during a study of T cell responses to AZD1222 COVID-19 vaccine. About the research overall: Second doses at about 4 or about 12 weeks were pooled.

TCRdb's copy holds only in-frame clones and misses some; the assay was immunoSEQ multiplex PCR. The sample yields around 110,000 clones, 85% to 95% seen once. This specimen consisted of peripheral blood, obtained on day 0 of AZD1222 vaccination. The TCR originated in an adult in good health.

CDR3 nucleotide sequence: TGCGCCAGCAGCTTCCAGGGGGCCATGAACACTGAAGCTTTCTTT. Translated, it gives CASSFQGAMNTEAFF. The rearrangement uses TRBV5-1 and TRBJ1-1, with 8 positions matching TRBD1. The ends lost 2 bases at V and 0 bases at J; junction bases unmatched: 3. CDR3 size: 15 residues. Germline CDR1 and CDR2: SGHRS and YFSETQ.